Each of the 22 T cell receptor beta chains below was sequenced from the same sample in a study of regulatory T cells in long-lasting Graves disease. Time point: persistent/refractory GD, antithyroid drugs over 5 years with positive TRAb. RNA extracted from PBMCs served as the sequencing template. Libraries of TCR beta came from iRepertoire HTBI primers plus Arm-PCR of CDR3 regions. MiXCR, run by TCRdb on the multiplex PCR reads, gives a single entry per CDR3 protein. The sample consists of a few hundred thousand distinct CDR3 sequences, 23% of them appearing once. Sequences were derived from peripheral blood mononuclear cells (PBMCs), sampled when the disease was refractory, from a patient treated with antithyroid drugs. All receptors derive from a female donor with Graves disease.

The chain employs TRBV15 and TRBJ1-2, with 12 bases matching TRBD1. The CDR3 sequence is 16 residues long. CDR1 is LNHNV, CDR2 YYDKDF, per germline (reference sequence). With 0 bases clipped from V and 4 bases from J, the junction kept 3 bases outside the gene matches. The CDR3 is CATSRDGTGGGYGYTF. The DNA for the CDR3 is TGTGCCACCAGCAGAGACGGGACAGGGGGCGGCTATGGCTACACCTTC.

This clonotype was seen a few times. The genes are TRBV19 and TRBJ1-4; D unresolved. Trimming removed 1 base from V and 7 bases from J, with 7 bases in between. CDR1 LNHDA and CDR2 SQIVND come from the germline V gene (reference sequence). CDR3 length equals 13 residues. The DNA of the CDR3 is TGTGCCAGTAGTATAGGCTACGGTGAAAAACTGTTTTTT. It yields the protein CASSIGYGEKLFF.

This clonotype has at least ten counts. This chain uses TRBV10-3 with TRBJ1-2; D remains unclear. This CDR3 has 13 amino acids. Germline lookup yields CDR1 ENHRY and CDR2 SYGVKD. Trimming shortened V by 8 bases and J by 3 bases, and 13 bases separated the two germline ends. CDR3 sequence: CAISPGTDYGYTF. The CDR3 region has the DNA TGTGCCATCTCCCCAGGCACGGACTATGGCTACACCTTC.

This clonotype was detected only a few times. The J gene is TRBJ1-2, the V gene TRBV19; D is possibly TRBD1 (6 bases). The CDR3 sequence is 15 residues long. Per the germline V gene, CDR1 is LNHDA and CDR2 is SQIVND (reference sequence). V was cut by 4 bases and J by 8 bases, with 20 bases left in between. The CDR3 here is CASSTGQPVRSGYTF. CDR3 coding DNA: TGTGCCAGTAGTACCGGACAGCCCGTGAGATCGGGCTACACCTTC.

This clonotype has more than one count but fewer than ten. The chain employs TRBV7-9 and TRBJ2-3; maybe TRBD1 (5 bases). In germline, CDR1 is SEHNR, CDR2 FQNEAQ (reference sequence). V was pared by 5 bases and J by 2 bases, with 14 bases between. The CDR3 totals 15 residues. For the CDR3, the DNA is TGTGCCAGCAGCCCCTCCACAGGCCCCACAGATACGCAGTATTTT. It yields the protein CASSPSTGPTDTQYF.

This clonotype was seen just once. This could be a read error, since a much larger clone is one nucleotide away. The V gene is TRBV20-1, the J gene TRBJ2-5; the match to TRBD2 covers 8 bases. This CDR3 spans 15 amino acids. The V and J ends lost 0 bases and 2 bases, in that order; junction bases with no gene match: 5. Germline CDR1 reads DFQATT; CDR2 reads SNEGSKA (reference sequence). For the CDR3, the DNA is TGCAGTGCTAGAGATGTCACTAGCGGACAAGAGACCCAGTACTTC. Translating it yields CSARDVTSGQETQYF.

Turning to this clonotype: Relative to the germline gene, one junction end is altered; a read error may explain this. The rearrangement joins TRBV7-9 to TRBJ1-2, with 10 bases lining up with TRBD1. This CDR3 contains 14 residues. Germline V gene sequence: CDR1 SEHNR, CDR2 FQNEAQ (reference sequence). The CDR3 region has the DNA TGTGCCAGCAGTTTAGACAGGGGGCTGAATGGCTACACCTTC. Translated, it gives CASSLDRGLNGYTF.

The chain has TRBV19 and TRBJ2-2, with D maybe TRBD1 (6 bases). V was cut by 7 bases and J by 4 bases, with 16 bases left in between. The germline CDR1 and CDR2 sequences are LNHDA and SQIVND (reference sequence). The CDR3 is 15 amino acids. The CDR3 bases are TGTGCCAGTACCCAACAGGGAAGCGTCACCGGGGAGCTGTTTTTT. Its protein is CASTQQGSVTGELFF. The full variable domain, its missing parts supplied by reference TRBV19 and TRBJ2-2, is DGGITQSPKYLFRKEGQNVTLSCEQNLNHDAMYWYRQDPGQGLRLIYYSQIVNDFQKGDIAEGYSVSREKKESFPLTVTSAQKNPTAFYLCASTQQGSVTGELFFGEGSRLTVL.

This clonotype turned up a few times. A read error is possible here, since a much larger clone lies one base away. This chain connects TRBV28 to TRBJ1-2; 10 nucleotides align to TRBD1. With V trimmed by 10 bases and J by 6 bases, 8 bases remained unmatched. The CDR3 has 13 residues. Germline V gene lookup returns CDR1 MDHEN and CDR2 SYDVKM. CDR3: CATRTGGFHGYTF. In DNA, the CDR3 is TGTGCCACCAGGACAGGGGGGTTCCATGGCTACACCTTC.

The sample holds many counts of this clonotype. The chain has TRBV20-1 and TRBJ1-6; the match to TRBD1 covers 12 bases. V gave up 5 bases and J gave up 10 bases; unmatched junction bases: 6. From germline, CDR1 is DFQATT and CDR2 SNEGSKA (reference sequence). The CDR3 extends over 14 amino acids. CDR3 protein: CSAGRGTGGSPLHF. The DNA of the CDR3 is TGCAGTGCTGGACGCGGGACAGGGGGCTCACCCCTCCACTTT.

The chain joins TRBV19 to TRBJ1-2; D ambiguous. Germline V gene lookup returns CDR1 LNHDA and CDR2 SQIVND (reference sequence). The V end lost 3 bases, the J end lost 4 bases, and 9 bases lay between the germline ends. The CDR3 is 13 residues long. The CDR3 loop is CASSMGYGYGYTF. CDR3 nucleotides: TGTGCCAGTAGTATGGGGTACGGCTATGGCTACACCTTC.

In DNA form, the CDR3 reads TGTGCCAGCAGTCTACAGTACAATGAGCAGTTCTTC. This translates into CASSLQYNEQFF. This chain uses TRBV12-3 or TRBV12-4 with TRBJ2-1; no reliable D call. The CDR3 sequence is 12 residues long. V dropped 5 bases and J dropped 4 bases, with 6 bases sitting between them.

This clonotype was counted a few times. CDR3 sequence (DNA): TGTGCCATCAGTGACAAATCCAGAGACTCCTACGAGCAGTACTTC. Translation gives CAISDKSRDSYEQYF. The gene calls are TRBV10-3 and TRBJ2-7; D not certain. Trimming took 3 bases from V and 0 from J, leaving 12 bases between them. This CDR3 is built from 15 residues. CDR1 ENHRY and CDR2 SYGVKD come from the germline V gene.

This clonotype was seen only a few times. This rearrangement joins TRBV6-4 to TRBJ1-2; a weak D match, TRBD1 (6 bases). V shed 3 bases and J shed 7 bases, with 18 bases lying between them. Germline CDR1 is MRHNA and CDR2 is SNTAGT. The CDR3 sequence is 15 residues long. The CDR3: CASSETPAGEGGYTF. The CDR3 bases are TGTGCCAGCAGTGAAACCCCGGCAGGGGAAGGTGGCTACACCTTC.

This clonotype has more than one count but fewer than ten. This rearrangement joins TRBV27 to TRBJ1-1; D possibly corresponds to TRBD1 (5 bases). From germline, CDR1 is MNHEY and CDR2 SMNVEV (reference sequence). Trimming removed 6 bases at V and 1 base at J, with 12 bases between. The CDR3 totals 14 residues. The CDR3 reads CASRTYRGNTEAFF. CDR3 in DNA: TGTGCCAGCAGGACGTATAGGGGGAACACTGAAGCTTTCTTT.

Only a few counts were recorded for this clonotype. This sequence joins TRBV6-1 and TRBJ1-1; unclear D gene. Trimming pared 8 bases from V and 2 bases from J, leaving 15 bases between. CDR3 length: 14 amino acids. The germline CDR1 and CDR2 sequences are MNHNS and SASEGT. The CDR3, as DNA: TGTGCCAGCCGGGCAGGAGGGATAAACACTGAAGCTTTCTTT. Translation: CASRAGGINTEAFF.

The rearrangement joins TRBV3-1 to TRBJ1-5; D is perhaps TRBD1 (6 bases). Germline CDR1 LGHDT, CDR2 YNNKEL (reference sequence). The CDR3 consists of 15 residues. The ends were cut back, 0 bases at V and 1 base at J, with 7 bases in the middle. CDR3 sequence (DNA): TGTGCCAGCAGCCAAGAACAGGGAAGCAATCAGCCCCAGCATTTT. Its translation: CASSQEQGSNQPQHF.

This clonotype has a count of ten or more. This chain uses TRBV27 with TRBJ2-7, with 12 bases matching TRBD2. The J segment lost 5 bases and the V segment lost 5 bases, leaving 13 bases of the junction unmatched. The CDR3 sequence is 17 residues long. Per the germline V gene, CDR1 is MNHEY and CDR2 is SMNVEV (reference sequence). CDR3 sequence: CASSPGLAGGYIHEQYF. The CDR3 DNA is TGTGCCAGCAGTCCCGGGCTAGCGGGAGGGTATATTCACGAGCAGTACTTC.

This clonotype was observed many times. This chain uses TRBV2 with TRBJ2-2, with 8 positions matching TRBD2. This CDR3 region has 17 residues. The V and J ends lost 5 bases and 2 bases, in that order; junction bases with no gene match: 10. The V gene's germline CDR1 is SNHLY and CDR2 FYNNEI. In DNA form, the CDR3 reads TGTGCCAGCAGTTATACACCGGGACTAGTTAACACCGGGGAGCTGTTTTTT. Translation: CASSYTPGLVNTGELFF.

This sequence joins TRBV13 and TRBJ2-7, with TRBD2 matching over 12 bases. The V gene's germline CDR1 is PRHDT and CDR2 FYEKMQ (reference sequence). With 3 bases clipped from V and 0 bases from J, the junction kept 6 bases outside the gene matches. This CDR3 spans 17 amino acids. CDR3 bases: TGTGCCAGCAGCTTTCAGGGACTAGCGGGCAGCTCCTACGAGCAGTACTTC. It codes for CASSFQGLAGSSYEQYF.

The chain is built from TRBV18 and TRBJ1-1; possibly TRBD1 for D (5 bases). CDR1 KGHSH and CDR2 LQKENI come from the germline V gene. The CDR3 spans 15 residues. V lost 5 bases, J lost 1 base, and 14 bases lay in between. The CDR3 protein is CASSAGSGGNTEAFF. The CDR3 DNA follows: TGTGCCAGCTCAGCAGGGAGTGGGGGGAACACTGAAGCTTTCTTT.

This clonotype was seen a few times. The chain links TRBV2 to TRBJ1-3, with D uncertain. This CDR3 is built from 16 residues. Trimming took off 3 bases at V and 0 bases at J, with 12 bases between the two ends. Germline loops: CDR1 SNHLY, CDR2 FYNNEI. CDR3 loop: CASSDSDISSGNTIYF. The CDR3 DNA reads TGTGCCAGCAGTGACTCAGACATCAGCTCTGGAAACACCATATATTTT.